These 20 T cell receptor beta chains originate from one sample sequenced in a study of blood T cell repertoires in COVID-19. Assay used: immunoSEQ multiplex PCR; TCRdb lists only in-frame clones, some missing. This table holds over 90,000 clones, over 75% found once. The sequencing input was peripheral blood. The receptors come from a human donor in a cohort sampled during active COVID-19.

The rearrangement uses TRBV13 and TRBJ1-1; the D gene is possibly TRBD1 (6 bases). Per the germline V gene, CDR1 is PRHDT and CDR2 is FYEKMQ (reference sequence). This CDR3 is 13 amino acids long. Trimming left V 6 bases short and J 3 bases short, with 11 bases between. CDR3 amino acids: CASRPGVYTEAFF. CDR3 nucleotides: TGTGCCAGCAGACCAGGGGTGTACACTGAAGCTTTCTTT.

This chain links TRBV30 with TRBJ2-3; tentatively, D is TRBD2 (6 bases). The CDR3 totals 15 residues. CDR1 and CDR2 (germline): GTSNPN, SVGIG (reference sequence). V was clipped by 1 base and J by 6 bases, with 17 bases between them. The CDR3 is CAWSEGLQGRDTQYF. The CDR3 nucleotides read TGTGCCTGGAGTGAGGGACTGCAAGGAAGGGATACGCAGTATTTT.

The rearrangement links TRBV5-1 to TRBJ2-1, with TRBD2 identical over 9 bases. The trim removed 6 bases at V and 2 bases at J, leaving 12 bases unmatched. There are 17 residues in the CDR3. The V gene's germline CDR1 is SGHRS and CDR2 YFSETQ. As DNA, the CDR3 is TGCGCCAGCATACCGGGACTAGCACATGAGACCTACAATGAGCAGTTCTTC. It is translated as CASIPGLAHETYNEQFF.

The V gene is TRBV7-9, the J gene TRBJ2-6; 7 nucleotides line up with TRBD1. V lost 1 base, J lost 0 bases, and 3 bases stayed unmatched. Germline CDR1 reads SEHNR; CDR2 reads FQNEAQ (reference sequence). This CDR3 has 17 amino acids. The CDR3 bases are TGTGCCAGCAGCTTAGGACAGGGTATCTCTGGGGCCAACGTCCTGACTTTC. This sequence encodes CASSLGQGISGANVLTF.

The rearrangement links TRBV5-1 to TRBJ2-5, with TRBD2 as a possible D gene (5 bases). CDR1 is SGHRS and CDR2 is YFSETQ in the germline V gene. This CDR3 comprises 14 residues. The V end was cut by 1 base, the J end by 5 bases, with 12 bases between. CDR3 amino acids: CASSLYRGMETQYF. DNA for the CDR3: TGCGCCAGCAGCTTGTACCGAGGGATGGAGACCCAGTACTTC. The full variable domain, its missing parts supplied by reference TRBV5-1 and TRBJ2-5, is KAGVTQTPRYLIKTRGQQVTLSCSPISGHRSVSWYQQTPGQGLQFLFEYFSETQRNKGNFPGRFSGRQFSNSRSEMNVSTLELGDSALYLCASSLYRGMETQYFGPGTRLLVL.

V and J are TRBV5-3 and TRBJ1-1, with a weak D call TRBD1 (5 bases). TRBV5-3 is designated an ORF whose function remains uncertain. The length of the CDR3 is 14 residues. V was trimmed by 4 bases and J by 1 base, leaving 11 bases between them. In DNA form, the CDR3 reads TGTGCCAGAAGCCAAGGGGCTTCGAACACTGAAGCTTTCTTT. It codes for CARSQGASNTEAFF.

The chain carries TRBV24-1 and TRBJ2-1; 11 nucleotides agree with TRBD1. The CDR3 sequence is 15 residues long. V trimming: 7 bases; J trimming: 7 bases; junction bases outside the gene matches: 8. The V gene's germline CDR1 is KGHDR and CDR2 SFDVKD. The CDR3 region has the DNA TGTGCCACCAGGGAATCCGGGACAGGGGGAAATGAGCAGTTCTTC. As protein: CATRESGTGGNEQFF.

The V gene is TRBV10-2, the J gene TRBJ1-4; D is perhaps TRBD1 (6 bases). The CDR3 is 14 amino acids. The V gene lost 3 bases and the J gene lost 7 bases, with 12 bases spanning the gap. Germline CDR1 reads WSHSY; CDR2 reads SAAADI. The CDR3 loop reads CASSDSGEGEKLFF. CDR3 DNA: TGCGCCAGCAGTGACTCAGGGGAGGGTGAAAAACTGTTTTTT.

The gene calls are TRBV20-1 and TRBJ1-1; 7 bases map to TRBD1. V lost 4 bases and J lost 4; bases outside the gene matches: 0. The germline V gene encodes CDR1 DFQATT and CDR2 SNEGSKA (reference sequence). This CDR3 is 11 amino acids long. The CDR3 spells CSATGGTEAFF. CDR3 bases: TGCAGTGCTACAGGGGGCACTGAAGCTTTCTTT.

J is TRBJ2-3 and V is TRBV9; a weak D match, TRBD2 (6 bases). The CDR3 runs 15 residues. Germline V gene sequence: CDR1 SGDLS, CDR2 YYNGEE. The V and J ends lost 1 base and 5 bases respectively, with 14 bases between them. DNA for the CDR3: TGTGCCAGCAGCGTAATCGGAGGGCGGGGAGATACGCAGTATTTT. Protein: CASSVIGGRGDTQYF.

This chain uses TRBV28 with TRBJ1-1; D unclear. The CDR3 loop spans 14 amino acids. Germline values: CDR1 MDHEN, CDR2 SYDVKM. Between the trimmed V and J ends, which lost 5 bases and 4 bases, there was a span of 14 bases. The CDR3 protein is CASSPAGWSTEAFF. The CDR3 DNA reads as TGTGCCAGCAGTCCGGCCGGTTGGAGCACTGAAGCTTTCTTT.

J is TRBJ1-1 and V is TRBV5-1; 8 nucleotides match TRBD1. Germline values: CDR1 SGHRS, CDR2 YFSETQ. The ends lost 4 bases at V and 1 base at J; junction bases unmatched: 6. The CDR3 spans 15 residues. CDR3 loop: CASSDTGTGNTEAFF. CDR3 nucleotide sequence: TGCGCCAGCAGCGATACCGGGACAGGGAACACTGAAGCTTTCTTT.

The V gene is TRBV3-1 (or the pseudogene TRBV3-2), the J gene TRBJ2-7; possible D gene TRBD2, 5 bases. The CDR3 has 14 residues. The V gene lost 5 bases and the J gene lost 1 base, with 12 bases spanning the gap. Germline CDR1 is LGHDT and CDR2 is YNNKEL (reference sequence). CDR3 region: CASSTLPGSYEQYF. The CDR3 DNA sequence: TGTGCCAGCAGCACCCTTCCGGGATCCTACGAGCAGTACTTC.

The chain employs TRBV3-1 (or the pseudogene TRBV3-2) and TRBJ2-7, with no clear D. Germline assignment: CDR1 LGHDT and CDR2 YNNKEL (reference sequence). V gave up 4 bases and J gave up 2 bases, with 15 bases separating them. This CDR3 contains 15 residues. CDR3 bases: TGTGCCAGCAGCCGGAAGGCGTCTGGGCCCTACGAGCAGTACTTC. Its translation: CASSRKASGPYEQYF.

The chain has TRBV6-5 and TRBJ2-4, with TRBD2 identical over 8 bases. CDR3 length equals 14 residues. Germline V gives CDR1 MNHEY, CDR2 SVGAGI. Unmatched junction bases numbered 10, after V lost 8 bases and J lost 7 bases. In DNA, the CDR3 is TGTGCCAGCGGGGGGAGCGGGAGAAGGAACATTCAGTACTTC. Amino acids: CASGGSGRRNIQYF.

V usage is TRBV28 and J usage is TRBJ2-1; possible D gene TRBD1, 6 bases. The germline V and J ends were trimmed by 8 bases and 0 bases, with 29 bases remaining between them. The CDR3 has 20 residues. Germline V gene sequence: CDR1 MDHEN, CDR2 SYDVKM. The CDR3 DNA follows: TGTGCCAGCGGATACCCCGGACAGACTACTTACCATAGCTCCTACAATGAGCAGTTCTTC. The encoded protein is CASGYPGQTTYHSSYNEQFF.

The J gene is TRBJ2-5, the V gene TRBV5-4; 11 nucleotides match TRBD1. CDR1 SGHNT and CDR2 YYREEE come from the germline V gene (reference sequence). The CDR3 loop spans 15 amino acids. The V and J ends lost 6 bases and 4 bases, in that order; junction bases with no gene match: 8. In nucleotides, the CDR3 is TGTGCCAGCATGGTCCGGGACAGGGGGGCAGAGACCCAGTACTTC. It translates to CASMVRDRGAETQYF.

This clone was picked up one time. The gene calls are TRBV6-6 and TRBJ2-2; possibly TRBD1 for D (6 bases). The germline gives CDR1 MNHNY, CDR2 SVGAGI (reference sequence). This CDR3 has 15 residues. The V end was cut by 6 bases, the J end by 5 bases, with 16 bases between. Written as DNA, the CDR3 is TGTGCCAGCAGAATCGGCAGGGGAGAAACCGGGGAGCTGTTTTTT. Amino acids: CASRIGRGETGELFF.

V usage is TRBV9 and J usage is TRBJ2-1, with a tentative D call TRBD1 (6 bases). With 1 base removed from V and 0 bases from J, the gap between germline ends came to 8 bases. The V gene's germline CDR1 is SGDLS and CDR2 YYNGEE. The CDR3 loop spans 15 amino acids. CDR3 sequence: CASSVTGSSYNEQFF. CDR3 bases: TGTGCCAGCAGCGTAACAGGGAGCTCCTACAATGAGCAGTTCTTC.

V gene TRBV7-9 combines with J gene TRBJ2-7, with 8 positions matching TRBD2. The germline gives CDR1 SEHNR, CDR2 FQNEAQ (reference sequence). The CDR3 runs to 16 residues. The V and J ends lost 5 bases and 3 bases, in that order; junction bases with no gene match: 12. CDR3 sequence: CASSPSDGREYYEQYF. CDR3 nucleotides: TGTGCCAGCAGCCCCTCCGACGGGAGGGAATACTACGAGCAGTACTTC.